The 20 T cell receptor beta chains below come from one sample, sequenced in a study of beta chain features in type 1 diabetes. The authors reverse transcribed all of the isolated RNA, so sequencing captured expressed TCRB transcripts. Clones were sequenced by immunoSEQ multiplex PCR, and TCRdb holds only the in-frame ones, with some missing. The table includes more than 250,000 clones, 20% detected once. These receptors' antigens are unknown. General study findings and limits: The study found moderately but significantly shorter TCRB CDR3s in all four CD4+ subsets of Type 1 diabetes patients.

Sequencing was done on a sample of naive CD4+ T cells from blood. These receptors were obtained from a woman aged 40 to 50 with type 1 diabetes.

A few counts support this clone. This chain connects TRBV6-5 to TRBJ2-2; maybe TRBD2 (6 bases). The CDR3 consists of 13 residues. From germline, CDR1 is MNHEY and CDR2 SVGAGI. Deletions cut 11 bases from V and 2 bases from J, with 12 bases between. CDR3: CAVEGLNTGELFF. As DNA, the CDR3 is TGTGCCGTAGAGGGACTTAACACCGGGGAGCTGTTTTTT.

The table lists this clone with a few counts. The genes are TRBV5-1 and TRBJ2-2, with TRBD1 as a possible D gene (5 bases). Germline-derived CDR1 and CDR2 are SGHRS and YFSETQ. CDR3 length: 15 residues. Trimming pared 2 bases from V and 1 base from J, leaving 9 bases between. DNA of the CDR3: TGCGCCAGCAGCTTTCCAGGGTTGAACACCGGGGAGCTGTTTTTT. Amino acid sequence: CASSFPGLNTGELFF.

This clone was observed a few times. This sequence joins TRBV18 and TRBJ1-4; 8 bases line up with TRBD1. CDR1 and CDR2 (germline): KGHSH, LQKENI. The CDR3 spans 15 residues. Germline trimming cut 2 bases from V and 7 bases from J; bases unmatched to any gene: 6. In DNA, the CDR3 is TGTGCCAGCTCACCAGACAGGGGAAGATCTGAAAAACTGTTTTTT. This sequence encodes CASSPDRGRSEKLFF.

This chain uses TRBV7-2 with TRBJ2-3; D is perhaps TRBD2 (6 bases). Germline CDR1 SGHTA, CDR2 FQGNSA. This CDR3 region has 15 residues. Trimming took 3 bases from V and 6 from J, leaving 16 bases between them. CDR3 bases: TGTGCCAGCAGCTTGGCGCACGGAGGGCCGGATACGCAGTATTTT. As protein: CASSLAHGGPDTQYF.

The sample holds a few counts of this clone. The rearrangement links TRBV9 to TRBJ1-5, with a weak D call TRBD1 (5 bases). The CDR3 is 15 residues long. Germline lookup yields CDR1 SGDLS and CDR2 YYNGEE. The V and J ends lost 4 bases and 4 bases respectively, with 15 bases between them. The CDR3 sequence: CASSPEEGWNQPQHF. CDR3 nucleotides: TGTGCCAGCAGCCCCGAGGAGGGGTGGAATCAGCCCCAGCATTTT.

This clone was seen a handful of times. This chain joins TRBV4-3 and TRBJ2-1, with TRBD2 identical over 15 bases. After removal of 1 base from V and 10 bases from J, the junction contained 5 bases not matched to a gene. Germline V CDR1 and CDR2: LGHNA, YSLEER. The CDR3 extends over 16 amino acids. The CDR3 DNA reads as TGCGCCAGCAGCCAAGTCGGACTAGCGGGGGGGAGGGAGCAGTTCTTC. As protein: CASSQVGLAGGREQFF.

The chain combines TRBV6-5 with TRBJ1-2; D not resolved. Trimming shortened V by 4 bases and J by 7 bases, and 13 bases separated the two germline ends. The CDR3 consists of 13 residues. Germline CDR1 MNHEY, CDR2 SVGAGI. CDR3 sequence: CASSFDVRSGYTF. CDR3 nucleotides: TGTGCCAGCAGTTTCGACGTTAGGAGTGGCTACACCTTC.

This clone was seen more than once but under ten times. The chain carries TRBV15 and TRBJ2-7; the match to TRBD1 covers 12 bases. This CDR3 is 15 amino acids long. Trimming at V came to 5 bases and at J to 3 bases, leaving 5 bases not matched to a gene. The germline V gene encodes CDR1 LNHNV and CDR2 YYDKDF (reference sequence). The CDR3 DNA is TGTGCCACCAGCGACGGGACAGGGGGCGTCTACGAGCAGTACTTC. Its translation: CATSDGTGGVYEQYF. The full variable domain, completed using reference TRBV15 and TRBJ2-7, is DAMVIQNPRYQVTQFGKPVTLSCSQTLNHNVMYWYQQKSSQAPKLLFHYYDKDFNNEADTPDNFQSRRPNTSFCFLDIRSPGLGDTAMYLCATSDGTGGVYEQYFGPGTRLTVT.

This clone was detected a few times. The CDR3 DNA reads as TGCAGCGTTGTGAGGATTTTCACTGAAGCTTTCTTT. Translating gives CSVVRIFTEAFF. This chain joins TRBV29-1 and TRBJ1-1; D is unclear. Trimming shortened V by 4 bases and J by 4 bases, and 10 bases separated the two germline ends. Germline V gives CDR1 SQVTM, CDR2 ANQGSEA. The CDR3 is made up of 12 amino acids.

The J gene is TRBJ2-1, the V gene TRBV29-1; 10 positions agree with TRBD2. With V trimmed by 2 bases and J by 9 bases, 13 bases remained unmatched. Germline V gene data show CDR1 as SQVTM and CDR2 as ANQGSEA. This CDR3 has 16 residues. The CDR3 sequence is CSVEPPGTSVYSEQFF. As DNA, the CDR3 is TGCAGCGTTGAACCTCCCGGGACTAGCGTTTATAGTGAGCAGTTCTTC.

The chain recombines TRBV7-8 with TRBJ1-5; 8 bases fit TRBD1. The V and J ends lost 6 bases and 3 bases, in that order; junction bases with no gene match: 4. This CDR3 is built from 14 residues. CDR1 is SGHVS and CDR2 is FQNEAQ in the germline V gene. The chain's CDR3 is CASSRTGTNQPQHF. The CDR3 DNA follows: TGTGCCAGCAGTCGGACAGGGACCAATCAGCCCCAGCATTTT.

The V and J genes are TRBV6-1 and TRBJ2-2; 8 bases align to TRBD1. V lost 5 bases to trimming and J lost 7 bases; unmatched junction nucleotides: 3. This CDR3 is 13 amino acids long. Germline V gene data show CDR1 as MNHNS and CDR2 as SASEGT. The CDR3: CASSRTGLGELFF. CDR3 nucleotides: TGTGCCAGCAGTCGGACAGGGCTCGGGGAGCTGTTTTTT.

The chain uses TRBV10-3 and TRBJ2-7; perhaps TRBD1 as D (6 bases). The CDR3 covers 13 residues. Trimming removed 5 bases at V and 2 bases at J, with 10 bases between. CDR1 ENHRY and CDR2 SYGVKD come from the germline V gene. The DNA of the CDR3 is TGTGCCATCAGTCAGGGGCGAACCTACGAGCAGTACTTC. Protein sequence: CAISQGRTYEQYF.

The rearrangement links TRBV29-1 to TRBJ2-2; D might be TRBD1 (7 bases). Trimming removed 5 bases at V and 5 bases at J, with 15 bases between. CDR1 is SQVTM, CDR2 ANQGSEA, per germline. The CDR3 loop spans 14 amino acids. The DNA for the CDR3 is TGCAGCGTTCTAGCAGGGGGGACAACCGGGGAGCTGTTTTTT. This codes for CSVLAGGTTGELFF.

This clone was seen only a few times. The chain combines TRBV2 with TRBJ2-3; D is undetermined. Germline values: CDR1 SNHLY, CDR2 FYNNEI. The CDR3 is 15 residues long. Trimming cost V 6 bases and J 1 base, with 14 bases left between them. The CDR3 nucleotides are TGTGCCAGCAGGGAGACCATCTACGGCACAGATACGCAGTATTTT. Protein sequence: CASRETIYGTDTQYF.

V and J are TRBV28 and TRBJ2-7, with 9 positions matching TRBD1. With 6 bases clipped from V and 5 bases from J, the junction kept 5 bases outside the gene matches. The CDR3 spans 13 residues. Germline V gene lookup returns CDR1 MDHEN and CDR2 SYDVKM. The CDR3 bases are TGTGCCAGCAGAGGACAGGGGAGGAACGAGCAGTACTTC. This codes for CASRGQGRNEQYF.

The rearrangement links TRBV19 to TRBJ1-5; TRBD1 matches 9 bases. The CDR3 spans 17 residues. V lost 9 bases and J lost 5; bases outside the gene matches: 17. CDR1 is LNHDA and CDR2 is SQIVND in the germline V gene (reference sequence). The CDR3 bases are TGTGCCAGCTCAACGGGACAGGGCGCTCTTGGTCATCAGCCCCAGCATTTT. Residues: CASSTGQGALGHQPQHF.

The chain has TRBV28 and TRBJ1-5; D is undetermined. CDR3 size: 12 residues. V was shortened by 6 bases and J by 4 bases, with 7 bases between the two germline ends. Germline V gives CDR1 MDHEN, CDR2 SYDVKM. The CDR3 DNA reads TGTGCCAGCAGCGAGGGTAATCAGCCCCAGCATTTT. It is translated as CASSEGNQPQHF. Full variable domain (rest looked up from reference TRBV28 and TRBJ1-5): DVKVTQSSRYLVKRTGEKVFLECVQDMDHENMFWYRQDPGLGLRLIYFSYDVKMKEKGDIPEGYSVSREKKERFSLILESASTNQTSMYLCASSEGNQPQHFGDGTRLSIL.

This clone was observed a few times. The rearrangement links TRBV18 to TRBJ1-6, with D maybe TRBD1 (5 bases). Germline values: CDR1 KGHSH, CDR2 LQKENI. Trimming took 4 bases from V and 9 from J, leaving 13 bases between them. There are 14 residues in the CDR3. The CDR3 bases are TGTGCCAGCTCACGGGACTACGGGGGTTCACCCCTCCACTTT. Translating it yields CASSRDYGGSPLHF.

On this clone: Other DNA sequences from this sample encode an identical CDR3 as well. This chain connects TRBV7-2 to TRBJ1-1, with D perhaps matching TRBD1 (6 bases). V was cut by 3 bases and J by 1 base, with 9 bases left in between. Germline loops: CDR1 SGHTA, CDR2 FQGNSA. The CDR3 sequence is 14 residues long. CDR3 amino acids: CASSLGRGNTEAFF. The CDR3 coding sequence is TGTGCCAGCAGCTTGGGCAGGGGGAACACTGAAGCTTTCTTT.